This TCR beta chain derives from a study of cytomegalovirus exposure and HLA in healthy donors. Germline assignment: CDR1 SGDLS and CDR2 YYNGEE. Deletions cut 0 bases from V and 7 bases from J, with 14 bases between. This CDR3 contains 15 residues. In regard to this clone: Its target is unknown.

Findings of the study overall: In a later analysis, a missense DCLRE1C variant was linked to TCR beta V- and J-gene trimming. Roughly uniform sequencing depth across donors was assumed, possibly incorrectly. Most observed TCR sequences were rare, whereas some public TCRs were detected in many donors.

Each donor's status was that of a healthy bone marrow donor. Use of 60 Vbeta and 13 Jbeta primers characterized the PCR. Using immunoSEQ multiplex PCR, the repertoire was profiled, and TCRdb retains in-frame clones only, with some absent. The repertoire consists of more than 140,000 clones, with approximately 80% occurring once and the leading ten covering around 6.1%. The rearrangement uses TRBV9 and TRBJ1-5, with D possibly TRBD1 on 6 matching bases. The TCR was taken from a man in his thirties or forties in good health and CMV-seropositive. Specimen: PBMCs. CDR3 loop: CASSVEGGSGQPQHF. CDR3 nucleotides: TGTGCCAGCAGCGTAGAGGGGGGGTCTGGGCAGCCCCAGCATTTT.